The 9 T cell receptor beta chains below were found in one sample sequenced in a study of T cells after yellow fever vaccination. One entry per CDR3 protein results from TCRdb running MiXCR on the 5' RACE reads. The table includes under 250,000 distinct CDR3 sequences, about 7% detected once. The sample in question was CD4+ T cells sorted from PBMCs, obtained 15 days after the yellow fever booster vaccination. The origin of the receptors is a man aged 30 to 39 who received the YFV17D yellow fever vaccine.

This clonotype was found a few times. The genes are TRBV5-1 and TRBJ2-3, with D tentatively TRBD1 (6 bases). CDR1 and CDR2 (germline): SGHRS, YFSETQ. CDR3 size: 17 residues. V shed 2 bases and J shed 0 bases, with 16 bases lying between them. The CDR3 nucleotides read TGCGCCAGCAGCTTACAGGGAGCGCGAGTTAGCACAGATACGCAGTATTTT. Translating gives CASSLQGARVSTDTQYF. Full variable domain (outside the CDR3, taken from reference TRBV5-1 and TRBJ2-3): KAGVTQTPRYLIKTRGQQVTLSCSPISGHRSVSWYQQTPGQGLQFLFEYFSETQRNKGNFPGRFSGRQFSNSRSEMNVSTLELGDSALYLCASSLQGARVSTDTQYFGPGTRLTVL.

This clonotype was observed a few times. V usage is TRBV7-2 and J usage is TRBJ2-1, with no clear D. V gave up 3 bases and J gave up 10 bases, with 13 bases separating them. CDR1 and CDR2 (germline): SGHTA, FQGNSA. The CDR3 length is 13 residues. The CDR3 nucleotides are TGTGCCAGCAGCTTCGGTTTTTTAGTCGAGCAGTTCTTC. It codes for CASSFGFLVEQFF.

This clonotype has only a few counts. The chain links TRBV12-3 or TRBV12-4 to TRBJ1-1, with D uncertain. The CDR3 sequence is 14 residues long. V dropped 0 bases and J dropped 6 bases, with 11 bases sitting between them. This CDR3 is CASSLADRESEAFF. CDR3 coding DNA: TGTGCCAGCAGTTTAGCGGATAGAGAGTCTGAAGCTTTCTTT.

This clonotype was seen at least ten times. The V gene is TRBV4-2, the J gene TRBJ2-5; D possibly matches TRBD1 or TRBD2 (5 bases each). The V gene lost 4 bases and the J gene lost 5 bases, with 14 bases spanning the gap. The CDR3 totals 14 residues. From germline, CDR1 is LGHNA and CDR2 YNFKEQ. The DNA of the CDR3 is TGTGCCAGCAGCCGGGGTTCAGGGACGGAGACCCAGTACTTC. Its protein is CASSRGSGTETQYF.

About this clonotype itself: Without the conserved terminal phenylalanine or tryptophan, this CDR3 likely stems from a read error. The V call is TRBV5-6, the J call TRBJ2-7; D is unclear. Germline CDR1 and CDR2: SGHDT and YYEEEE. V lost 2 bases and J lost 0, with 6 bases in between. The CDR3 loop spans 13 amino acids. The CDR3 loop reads CASSFRSSYEQYL. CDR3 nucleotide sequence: TGTGCCAGCAGCTTTCGGAGCTCCTACGAGCAGTACTTA.

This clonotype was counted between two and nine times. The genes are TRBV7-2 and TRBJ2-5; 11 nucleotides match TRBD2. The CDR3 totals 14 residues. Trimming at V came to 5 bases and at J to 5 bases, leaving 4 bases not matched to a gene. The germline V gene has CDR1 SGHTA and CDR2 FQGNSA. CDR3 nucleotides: TGTGCCAGCAGCCAACTAGCGGGAGTCGAGACCCAGTACTTC. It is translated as CASSQLAGVETQYF. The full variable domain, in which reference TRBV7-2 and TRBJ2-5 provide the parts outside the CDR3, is GAGVSQSPSNKVTEKGKDVELRCDPISGHTALYWYRQSLGQGLEFLIYFQGNSAPDKSGLPSDRFSAERTGGSVSTLTIQRTQQEDSAVYLCASSQLAGVETQYFGPGTRLLVL.

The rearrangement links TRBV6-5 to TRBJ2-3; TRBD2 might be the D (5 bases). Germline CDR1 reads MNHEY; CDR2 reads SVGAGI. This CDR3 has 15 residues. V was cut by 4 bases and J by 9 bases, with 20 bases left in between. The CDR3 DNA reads TGTGCCAGCAGTTCCGAAACCTTAACTCCGGGGACGCAGTATTTT. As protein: CASSSETLTPGTQYF.

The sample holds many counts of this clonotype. CDR3 residues: CASSLVQGTGELFF. CDR3 bases: TGTGCCAGCAGCTTAGTACAGGGCACCGGGGAGCTGTTTTTT. V usage is TRBV7-9 and J usage is TRBJ2-2, with a weak D call TRBD1 (6 bases). The germline V gene has CDR1 SEHNR and CDR2 FQNEAQ (reference sequence). The V and J ends lost 1 base and 4 bases respectively, with 7 bases between them. This CDR3 spans 14 amino acids.

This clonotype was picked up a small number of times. The CDR3 coding sequence is TGCAGTGCTAGCTCGGGACAGCAAGAGACCCAGTACTTC. It encodes CSASSGQQETQYF. The chain employs TRBV20-1 and TRBJ2-5; 7 nucleotides align to TRBD1. The junction had 3 bases not matched to a gene; V was cut back by 3 bases and J by 2 bases. The CDR3 is made up of 13 amino acids. Germline V CDR1 and CDR2: DFQATT, SNEGSKA (reference sequence).